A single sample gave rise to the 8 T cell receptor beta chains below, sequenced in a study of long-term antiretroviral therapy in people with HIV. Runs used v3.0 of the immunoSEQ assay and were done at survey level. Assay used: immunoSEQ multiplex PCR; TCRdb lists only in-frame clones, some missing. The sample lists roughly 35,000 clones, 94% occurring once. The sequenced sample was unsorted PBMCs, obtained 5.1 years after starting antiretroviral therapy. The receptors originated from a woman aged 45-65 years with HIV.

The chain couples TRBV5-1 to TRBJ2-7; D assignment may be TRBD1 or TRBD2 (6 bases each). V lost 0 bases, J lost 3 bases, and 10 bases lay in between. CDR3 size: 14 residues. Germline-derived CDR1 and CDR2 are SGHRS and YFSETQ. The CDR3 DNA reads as TGCGCCAGCAGCTTGGGTGGGGGGCACTACGAGCAGTACTTC. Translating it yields CASSLGGGHYEQYF.

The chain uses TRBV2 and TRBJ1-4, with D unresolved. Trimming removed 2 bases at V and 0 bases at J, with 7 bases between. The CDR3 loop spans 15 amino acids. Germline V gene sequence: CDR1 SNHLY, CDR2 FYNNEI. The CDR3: CASSENGSTNEKLFF. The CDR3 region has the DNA TGTGCCAGCAGTGAAAATGGCTCAACTAATGAAAAACTGTTTTTT.

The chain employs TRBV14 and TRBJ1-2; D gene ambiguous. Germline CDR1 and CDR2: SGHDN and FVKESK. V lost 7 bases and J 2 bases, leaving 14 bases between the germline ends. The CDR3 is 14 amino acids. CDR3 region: CASTPPGRNYGYTF. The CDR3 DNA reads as TGTGCCAGCACCCCCCCTGGACGAAACTATGGCTACACCTTC.

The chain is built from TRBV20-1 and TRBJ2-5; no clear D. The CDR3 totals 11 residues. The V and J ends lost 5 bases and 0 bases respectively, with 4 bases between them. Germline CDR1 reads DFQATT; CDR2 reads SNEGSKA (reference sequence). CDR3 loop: CSASYQETQYF. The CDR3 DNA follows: TGCAGTGCTTCGTACCAAGAGACCCAGTACTTC.

The CDR3 DNA sequence: TGCGCCAGCAGCTTGTCGGCAGGGGATAATTCACCCCTCCACTTT. Translating it yields CASSLSAGDNSPLHF. J is TRBJ1-6 and V is TRBV5-1; D is perhaps TRBD1 (6 bases). Germline V gene data show CDR1 as SGHRS and CDR2 as YFSETQ. This CDR3 spans 15 amino acids. V lost 1 base to trimming and J lost 5 bases, with 10 bases between them.

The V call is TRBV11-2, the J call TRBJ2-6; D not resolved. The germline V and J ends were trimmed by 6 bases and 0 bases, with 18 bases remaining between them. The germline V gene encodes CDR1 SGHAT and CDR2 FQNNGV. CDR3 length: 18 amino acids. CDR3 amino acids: CASSTVQGRTSGANVLTF. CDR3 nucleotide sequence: TGTGCCAGCAGTACAGTCCAAGGACGGACCTCTGGGGCCAACGTCCTGACTTTC.

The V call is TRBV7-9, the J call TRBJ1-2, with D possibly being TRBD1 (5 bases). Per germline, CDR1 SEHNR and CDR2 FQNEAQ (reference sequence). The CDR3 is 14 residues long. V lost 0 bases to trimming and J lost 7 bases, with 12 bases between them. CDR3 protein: CASSLARDSPGYTF. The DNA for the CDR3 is TGTGCCAGCAGCTTAGCGCGCGACAGCCCTGGCTACACCTTC.

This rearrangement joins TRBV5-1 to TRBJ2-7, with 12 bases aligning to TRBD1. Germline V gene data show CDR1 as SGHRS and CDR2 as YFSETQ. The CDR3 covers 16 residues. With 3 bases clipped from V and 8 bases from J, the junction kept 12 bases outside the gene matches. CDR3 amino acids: CASSSDSGTGGSKQYF. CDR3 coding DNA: TGCGCCAGCAGCTCAGATTCCGGGACAGGGGGCTCTAAGCAGTACTTC.